One and the same sample provided the 5 T cell receptor beta chains below, sequenced in a study of CD8 T cells in ankylosing spondylitis. These receptors are not linked to any known antigen. Using its own MiXCR run on the 5' RACE reads, TCRdb lists one record per CDR3 protein. The sample yields over 400,000 distinct CDR3 sequences, 25% to 30% seen once. Broader study findings: Typical of ankylosing spondylitis blood, it appeared, was a TCR beta motif of eight highly homologous variants.

The sequencing sample was made of blood, either unsorted or a sorted T cell fraction (not recorded which). The receptors here all came from a male donor with ankylosing spondylitis.

There are a few counts of this clonotype. The CDR3 reads CSARKGLVTGELFF. The CDR3 bases are TGCAGTGCTAGGAAGGGCTTGGTGACCGGGGAGCTGTTTTTT. This chain joins TRBV20-1 and TRBJ2-2; D not certain. Looked up from germline, CDR1 is DFQATT and CDR2 is SNEGSKA (reference sequence). V lost 3 bases to trimming and J lost 5 bases, with 13 bases between them. This CDR3 is built from 14 residues.

This clonotype was found a few times. The chain couples TRBV12-3 or TRBV12-4 to TRBJ2-7; a possible D gene is TRBD2 (5 bases). This CDR3 has 12 residues. The V end lost 1 base, the J end lost 6 bases, and 7 bases lay between the germline ends. The CDR3 is CASSLGGREQYF. CDR3 coding DNA: TGTGCCAGCAGTTTAGGAGGGCGCGAGCAGTACTTC.

In its sample, this clonotype was seen a few times. This chain joins TRBV12-3 or TRBV12-4 and TRBJ2-3, with 14 positions matching TRBD2. The V and J ends lost 6 bases and 3 bases, in that order; junction bases with no gene match: 5. The CDR3 is made up of 16 amino acids. DNA for the CDR3: TGTGCCAGCAGCCTAGGGACTAGCGGGAGAACAGATACGCAGTATTTT. Protein product: CASSLGTSGRTDTQYF.

The chain recombines TRBV6-5 with TRBJ1-6, with 10 bases lining up with TRBD1. The CDR3 totals 18 residues. Trimming removed 0 bases from V and 9 bases from J; junction bases left unmatched: 11. Germline-derived CDR1 and CDR2 are MNHEY and SVGAGI. The CDR3, as DNA: TGTGCCAGCAGTTACTCGGCGCGACAGGGGGCTCGTGGTTCACCCCTCCACTTT. It translates to CASSYSARQGARGSPLHF.

This clonotype was recorded a few times. The chain carries TRBV7-2 and TRBJ2-1; tentatively, D is TRBD1 or TRBD2 (5 bases each). CDR3 length: 14 residues. V was pared by 2 bases and J by 4 bases, with 9 bases between. Looked up from germline, CDR1 is SGHTA and CDR2 is FQGNSA. CDR3: CASSLLGTYNEQFF. The CDR3 nucleotides are TGTGCCAGCAGCTTACTAGGGACGTACAATGAGCAGTTCTTC.